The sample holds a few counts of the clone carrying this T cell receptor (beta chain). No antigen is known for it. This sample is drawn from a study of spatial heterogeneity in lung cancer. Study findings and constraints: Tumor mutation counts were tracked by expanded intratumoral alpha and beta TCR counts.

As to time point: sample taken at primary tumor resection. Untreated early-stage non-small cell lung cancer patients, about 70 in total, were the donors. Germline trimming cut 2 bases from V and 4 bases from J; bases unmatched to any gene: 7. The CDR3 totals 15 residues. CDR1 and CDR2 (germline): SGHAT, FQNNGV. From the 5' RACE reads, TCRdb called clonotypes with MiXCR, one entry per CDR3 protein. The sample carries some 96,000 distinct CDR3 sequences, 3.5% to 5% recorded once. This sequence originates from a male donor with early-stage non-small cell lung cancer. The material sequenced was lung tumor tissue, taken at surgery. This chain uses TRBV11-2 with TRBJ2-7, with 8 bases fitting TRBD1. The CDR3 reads CASSLYGTGDYEQYF. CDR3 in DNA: TGTGCCAGCAGCTTATATGGGACAGGAGATTACGAGCAGTACTTC.